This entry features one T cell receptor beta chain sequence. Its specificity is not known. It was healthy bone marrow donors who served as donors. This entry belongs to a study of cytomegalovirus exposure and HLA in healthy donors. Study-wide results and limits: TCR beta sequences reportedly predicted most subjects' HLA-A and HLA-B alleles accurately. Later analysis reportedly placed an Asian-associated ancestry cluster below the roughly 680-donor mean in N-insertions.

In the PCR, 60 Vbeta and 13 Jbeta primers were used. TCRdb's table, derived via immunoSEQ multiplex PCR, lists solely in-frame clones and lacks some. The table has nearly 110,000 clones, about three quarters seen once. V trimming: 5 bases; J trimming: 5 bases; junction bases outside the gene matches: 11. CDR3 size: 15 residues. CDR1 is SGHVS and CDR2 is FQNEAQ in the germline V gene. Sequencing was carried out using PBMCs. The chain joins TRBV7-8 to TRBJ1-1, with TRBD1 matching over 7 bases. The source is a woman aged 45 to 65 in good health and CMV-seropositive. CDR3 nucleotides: TGTGCCAGCAGCCTGACAACGACAGGGCGAACTGAAGCTTTCTTT. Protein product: CASSLTTTGRTEAFF.